The present TCR beta chain was sequenced within a study of beta chain features in type 1 diabetes. As for this clone: Germline is not matched at one junction end, which may reflect a read error.

This CDR3 is built from 16 residues. The germline gives CDR1 SSHAT, CDR2 FNYEAQ (reference sequence). Sequencing targeted expressed TCRB transcripts, as all isolated RNA had been reverse transcribed. Some clones are missing from TCRdb's copy, which holds only in-frame ones; the method was immunoSEQ multiplex PCR. The sample lists about 350,000 clones, 20% seen once, with around 0.04% in the top ten. This TCR was sampled from a young woman in good health. The V gene is TRBV7-7, the J gene TRBJ2-1; TRBD2 matches 11 bases. Sequencing used naive CD4+ T cells from blood. CDR3 amino acids: CASSLGTSGTYNEQFF. CDR3 nucleotides: TGTGCTAGCAGCTTAGGGACTAGCGGAACCTACAATGAGCAGTTCTTC. Complete variable domain (other parts from reference TRBV7-7 and TRBJ2-1): GAGVSQSPRYKVTKRGQDVTLRCDPISSHATLYWYQQALGQGPEFLTYFNYEAQPDKSGLPSDRFSAERPEGSISTLTIQRTEQRDSAMYRCASSLGTSGTYNEQFFGPGTRLTVL.